This T cell receptor (beta chain) is from a study of beta chain features in type 1 diabetes. All of the isolated RNA was reverse transcribed, so expressed TCRB transcripts were sequenced. Clones were sequenced by immunoSEQ multiplex PCR, and TCRdb holds only the in-frame ones, with some missing. The sample yields about 400,000 clones, 10% to 15% seen once. A note on this clone: Its antigen is unknown.

CD4+ cells of the naive, central memory, regulatory and stem cell-like memory types were sorted via CD45RO/CCR7/CD25/CD127/CD95/CD27. Study-level findings and limits: Type 1 diabetes patients showed a moderate but significant shortening of TCRB CDR3s in all four CD4+ subsets. Patients with type 1 diabetes carried fewer insertions and had more deletions at their VDJ junctions.

Sequenced: naive CD4+ T cells from blood. This receptor was taken from a woman under 30 with type 1 diabetes.

The CDR3 is CASSPQNTEAFF. CDR3 bases: TGTGCCAGCTCACCTCAGAACACTGAAGCTTTCTTT. The chain recombines TRBV18 with TRBJ1-1; the D is unclear. The CDR3 is made up of 12 amino acids. Deletions cut 3 bases from V and 1 base from J, with 3 bases between. Germline V gene sequence: CDR1 KGHSH, CDR2 LQKENI.